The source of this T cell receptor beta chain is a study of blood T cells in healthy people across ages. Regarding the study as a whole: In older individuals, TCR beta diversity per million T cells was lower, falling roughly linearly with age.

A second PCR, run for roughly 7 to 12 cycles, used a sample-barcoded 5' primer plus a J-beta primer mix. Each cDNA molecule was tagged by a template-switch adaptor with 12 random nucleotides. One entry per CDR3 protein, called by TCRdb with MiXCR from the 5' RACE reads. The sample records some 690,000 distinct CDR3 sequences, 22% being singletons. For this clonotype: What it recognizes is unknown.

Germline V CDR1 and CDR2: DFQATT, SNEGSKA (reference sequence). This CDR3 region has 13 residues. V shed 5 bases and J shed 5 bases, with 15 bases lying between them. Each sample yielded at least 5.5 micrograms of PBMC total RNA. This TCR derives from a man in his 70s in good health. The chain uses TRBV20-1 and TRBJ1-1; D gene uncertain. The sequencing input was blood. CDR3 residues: CSAPLSRGTEAFF. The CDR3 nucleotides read TGCAGTGCTCCCCTCTCCCGGGGAACTGAAGCTTTCTTT.